These 24 T cell receptor beta chains were all obtained from the same sample, sequenced in a study of blood T cell repertoires in COVID-19. The data were produced by immunoSEQ multiplex PCR, yet TCRdb's version contains in-frame clones alone and is incomplete. Among 120,000 to 150,000 clones listed, about 89% were seen once. Input material: peripheral blood. Receptors originate from a man aged 45-65 years who had recovered from COVID-19.

The J gene is TRBJ1-5, the V gene TRBV20-1, with D unclear. V was pared by 3 bases and J by 5 bases, with 11 bases between. The CDR3 is 13 residues long. Germline V gene sequence: CDR1 DFQATT, CDR2 SNEGSKA (reference sequence). CDR3 in DNA: TGCAGTGCTAGTAGACCGGAGGATCAGCCCCAGCATTTT. Protein product: CSASRPEDQPQHF.

This clone was found a few times. V usage is TRBV2 and J usage is TRBJ1-6; TRBD1 matches 7 bases. Germline V gene sequence: CDR1 SNHLY, CDR2 FYNNEI. This CDR3 region has 14 residues. With V trimmed by 2 bases and J by 12 bases, 7 bases remained unmatched. CDR3 amino acids: CASSERWQGEPLHF. The CDR3 DNA reads TGTGCCAGCAGTGAAAGGTGGCAGGGGGAACCCCTCCACTTT.

The chain employs TRBV4-3 and TRBJ2-1, with 7 bases aligning to TRBD1. CDR1 LGHNA and CDR2 YSLEER come from the germline V gene. V was clipped by 0 bases and J by 1 base; unmatched bases: 3. The CDR3 totals 16 residues. The CDR3, as DNA: TGCGCCAGCAGCCAAGAACAGGGGATTTCCTACAATGAGCAGTTCTTC. The encoded protein is CASSQEQGISYNEQFF.

In this sample, this clone turned up a few times. The chain is built from TRBV10-3 and TRBJ1-5, with D hard to call. The V end was cut by 5 bases, the J end by 6 bases, with 17 bases between. The CDR3 contains 15 residues. The V gene's germline CDR1 is ENHRY and CDR2 SYGVKD. The CDR3 DNA is TGTGCCATCAGTCGGGGAGGCGCTGAAGGTCAGCCCCAGCATTTT. Protein: CAISRGGAEGQPQHF.

The chain uses TRBV5-1 and TRBJ1-1; a weak D match, TRBD1 (5 bases). The CDR3 runs 12 residues. Trimming removed 0 bases at V and 9 bases at J, with 9 bases between. The germline gives CDR1 SGHRS, CDR2 YFSETQ. For the CDR3, the DNA is TGCGCCAGCAGCTTGGAGACAGACAAAGCTTTCTTT. Amino acids: CASSLETDKAFF. Using reference TRBV5-1 and TRBJ1-1 for the parts outside the CDR3, the full variable domain is KAGVTQTPRYLIKTRGQQVTLSCSPISGHRSVSWYQQTPGQGLQFLFEYFSETQRNKGNFPGRFSGRQFSNSRSEMNVSTLELGDSALYLCASSLETDKAFFGQGTRLTVV.

This rearrangement joins TRBV5-1 to TRBJ1-1, with 7 bases lining up with TRBD1. J lost 2 bases, V lost 1 base, and 5 bases had no gene match. The CDR3 totals 15 residues. Germline CDR1 reads SGHRS; CDR2 reads YFSETQ. The CDR3 spells CASSLFGQDNTEAFF. CDR3 DNA sequence: TGCGCCAGCAGCTTGTTTGGACAGGATAACACTGAAGCTTTCTTT.

The rearrangement links TRBV13 to TRBJ2-7; 8 bases align to TRBD2. Unmatched junction bases numbered 16, after V lost 5 bases and J lost 4 bases. CDR3 length: 17 residues. Germline assignment: CDR1 PRHDT and CDR2 FYEKMQ (reference sequence). The CDR3 sequence: CASSRTPQSGGEYEQYF. CDR3 sequence (DNA): TGTGCCAGCAGCCGTACCCCCCAGTCCGGGGGGGAATACGAGCAGTACTTC.

The chain joins TRBV12-3 or TRBV12-4 to TRBJ2-5; 9 bases match TRBD2. With V trimmed by 6 bases and J by 12 bases, 8 bases remained unmatched. This CDR3 region has 12 residues. CDR3 sequence (DNA): TGTGCCAGCAGCAGACTAGCGGACCCTGAGTACTTC. It specifies CASSRLADPEYF.

This chain links TRBV19 with TRBJ1-5, with D possibly TRBD1 on 6 matching bases. This CDR3 has 15 amino acids. Trimming took 7 bases from V and 5 from J, leaving 18 bases between them. Germline V lookup: CDR1 LNHDA, CDR2 SQIVND (reference sequence). CDR3 DNA: TGTGCCAGTACCGAAGGGGGGGACGCAGATCAGCCCCAGCATTTT. Its protein is CASTEGGDADQPQHF.

The V call is TRBV5-4, the J call TRBJ2-1, with D maybe TRBD1 (6 bases). CDR1 and CDR2 (germline): SGHNT, YYREEE (reference sequence). Between the trimmed V and J ends, which lost 1 base and 6 bases, there was a span of 11 bases. There are 14 residues in the CDR3. As DNA, the CDR3 is TGTGCCAGCAGCTTGTTGGCAGGGGTCAATGAGCAGTTCTTC. Amino acid sequence: CASSLLAGVNEQFF.

The V gene is TRBV5-5, the J gene TRBJ1-1; D is unclear. Per the germline V gene, CDR1 is SGHKS and CDR2 is YYEKEE (reference sequence). This CDR3 has 13 residues. With 2 bases removed from V and 0 bases from J, the gap between germline ends came to 5 bases. The CDR3 DNA follows: TGTGCCAGCAGCTTTTCAGTGAACACTGAAGCTTTCTTT. Amino acid sequence: CASSFSVNTEAFF.

V gene TRBV10-1 combines with J gene TRBJ2-7, with 10 bases that match TRBD1. Germline V lookup: CDR1 WNHNN, CDR2 SYGVQD (reference sequence). CDR3 length equals 14 residues. Trimming at V came to 4 bases and at J to 6 bases, leaving 6 bases not matched to a gene. The CDR3 spells CASSGGTGVFEQYF. The CDR3 DNA is TGCGCCAGCAGTGGAGGGACAGGGGTCTTCGAGCAGTACTTC.

J is TRBJ2-2 and V is TRBV19, with D uncertain. The V gene lost 3 bases and the J gene lost 7 bases, with 9 bases spanning the gap. Germline V CDR1 and CDR2: LNHDA, SQIVND (reference sequence). This CDR3 has 13 residues. CDR3 nucleotides: TGTGCCAGTAGTATTGAAGCTGGCGGGGAGCTGTTTTTT. This gives the protein CASSIEAGGELFF.

CDR3 DNA: TGCAGCGCCCGGGGGGGGGTTCTTATCGAGCAGTACTTC. Protein product: CSARGGVLIEQYF. The gene calls are TRBV29-1 and TRBJ2-7; 8 bases match TRBD2. CDR1 SQVTM and CDR2 ANQGSEA come from the germline V gene. V was pared by 7 bases and J by 6 bases, with 11 bases of the junction left unmatched. This CDR3 contains 13 residues.

This chain connects TRBV3-1 (or the pseudogene TRBV3-2) to TRBJ2-1, with 12 bases lining up with TRBD2. The CDR3 consists of 20 residues. Germline-derived CDR1 and CDR2 are LGHDT and YNNKEL (reference sequence). With V trimmed by 2 bases and J by 3 bases, 14 bases remained unmatched. The CDR3 DNA reads as TGTGCCAGCAGCCAACGTCTAGCGGGGGGGCGCAACCCTCGCTACAATGAGCAGTTCTTC. Amino acid sequence: CASSQRLAGGRNPRYNEQFF.

The chain has TRBV5-5 and TRBJ1-1; D is uncertain. Germline loops: CDR1 SGHKS, CDR2 YYEKEE (reference sequence). V was pared by 0 bases and J by 1 base, with 7 bases between. The CDR3 is made up of 14 amino acids. CDR3 nucleotides: TGTGCCAGCAGCTTGGACGGGAGGAACACTGAAGCTTTCTTT. Amino acid sequence: CASSLDGRNTEAFF.

The chain combines TRBV4-3 with TRBJ2-1; 11 nucleotides match TRBD2. Germline CDR1 reads LGHNA; CDR2 reads YSLEER. There are 15 residues in the CDR3. The V and J ends lost 3 bases and 7 bases, in that order; junction bases with no gene match: 5. CDR3 sequence: CASSQSGTSGNEQFF. CDR3 bases: TGCGCCAGCAGCCAGTCCGGGACTAGCGGTAATGAGCAGTTCTTC.

This chain links TRBV5-4 with TRBJ2-7; 8 nucleotides line up with TRBD2. Trimming removed 6 bases from V and 2 bases from J; junction bases left unmatched: 4. The CDR3 consists of 13 residues. Germline V gene data show CDR1 as SGHNT and CDR2 as YYREEE (reference sequence). CDR3 protein: CASTSGGTYEQYF. The CDR3 DNA is TGTGCCAGCACGAGCGGGGGAACCTACGAGCAGTACTTC.

The V and J genes are TRBV29-1 and TRBJ1-1; TRBD1 matches at 12 bases. The V segment lost 4 bases and the J segment 5 bases; nucleotides outside the gene matches: 8. This CDR3 has 15 residues. The germline V gene has CDR1 SQVTM and CDR2 ANQGSEA. CDR3 nucleotide sequence: TGCAGCGTTGTTTTCGGGACAGGGGGCTTGACTGAAGCTTTCTTT. Amino acid sequence: CSVVFGTGGLTEAFF.

V and J are TRBV4-3 and TRBJ2-7; D is unresolved. Trimming took off 1 base at V and 0 bases at J, with 7 bases between the two ends. This CDR3 comprises 14 residues. Germline-derived CDR1 and CDR2 are LGHNA and YSLEER. CDR3 protein: CASSQALGSYEQYF. In DNA, the CDR3 is TGCGCCAGCAGCCAAGCCCTCGGCTCCTACGAGCAGTACTTC.

This chain joins TRBV9 and TRBJ2-5, with a weak D call TRBD2 (5 bases). CDR1 and CDR2 from the germline V gene are SGDLS and YYNGEE. The CDR3 sequence is 15 residues long. V dropped 4 bases and J dropped 5 bases, with 18 bases sitting between them. CDR3 loop: CASSPPTGSWETQYF. CDR3 bases: TGTGCCAGCAGCCCCCCGACGGGGTCCTGGGAGACCCAGTACTTC.

The rearrangement links TRBV5-6 to TRBJ2-7, with 7 bases that match TRBD2. Germline trimming cut 4 bases from V and 0 bases from J; bases unmatched to any gene: 4. The CDR3 has 14 amino acids. The germline V gene encodes CDR1 SGHDT and CDR2 YYEEEE. The CDR3 region is CASSLGLLSYEQYF. The DNA of the CDR3 is TGTGCCAGCAGCCTGGGACTACTCTCCTACGAGCAGTACTTC.

This clone was detected once. This chain uses TRBV6-6 with TRBJ2-7; D possibly corresponds to TRBD2 (6 bases). The germline V gene encodes CDR1 MNHNY and CDR2 SVGAGI (reference sequence). There are 13 residues in the CDR3. The germline V and J ends were trimmed by 4 bases and 5 bases, with 12 bases remaining between them. The CDR3 nucleotides are TGTGCCAGCAGTTCATATGGGAGGAACGAGCAGTACTTC. Translated, it gives CASSSYGRNEQYF.

This chain joins TRBV6-4 and TRBJ2-2, with 10 bases lining up with TRBD2. Germline loops: CDR1 MRHNA, CDR2 SNTAGT. CDR3 length: 15 amino acids. Trimming cost V 9 bases and J 3 bases; bases outside gene matches: 7. The CDR3 nucleotides read TGTGCCAGACCCGGGCTAGCGGGGGACACCGGGGAGCTGTTTTTT. Its protein product is CARPGLAGDTGELFF.